This T cell receptor (beta chain) was obtained from a study of PD-1 blockade in classical Hodgkin lymphoma. Study-level points and caveats: A significant rise in TCR diversity by C4D1 was seen for CD4+ but not CD8+ cells. Partial responders and progressors had significantly lower baseline TCR diversity. When nivolumab was started under 1 year after ASCT, patients were excluded.

Autologous stem cell transplantation was followed by relapse in every patient, and brentuximab vedotin exposure varied. Worth noting for this clone: Its antigen is as yet unknown.

Only in-frame clones appear in the TCRdb table, and some are missing; sequencing was by immunoSEQ multiplex PCR. Seen here are roughly 55,000 clones, roughly 80% observed once, and the top ten hold approximately 15%. V was shortened by 6 bases and J by 3 bases, with 11 bases between the two germline ends. Per the germline V gene, CDR1 is SNHLY and CDR2 is FYNNEI. This CDR3 has 14 residues. This TCR came from a human donor with classical Hodgkin lymphoma. The sequencing used peripheral blood mononuclear cells (PBMCs), collected at baseline. The chain uses TRBV2 and TRBJ1-4; a possible D gene is TRBD1 (6 bases). In nucleotides, the CDR3 is TGTGCCAGCAGCGACAGGAGTTCTAATGAAAAACTGTTTTTT. It is translated as CASSDRSSNEKLFF.